This is a list of T cell receptor beta chains from one sample in a study of regulatory T cells in long-lasting Graves disease. TCRdb fed the multiplex PCR reads into MiXCR, producing one record per CDR3 protein. The sample shows 500,000 to 800,000 distinct CDR3 sequences, about 30% of them seen only once. Sequencing used peripheral blood mononuclear cells (PBMCs), obtained when the disease was refractory, from a patient treated with antithyroid drugs. These TCRs come from a female donor with Graves disease. CDR3s include the opening cysteine and the closing phenylalanine or tryptophan. D genes are given only for firm matches. Size values are once, few and many counts, or a class for expanded clones, and some rows have none.

many,TRBJ1-1,-,TRBV29-1,TGCAGCGCAGCAAGCGCCCGGGACACTGAAGCTTTCTTT,CSAASARDTEAFF
-,TRBJ1-1,TRBD1,TRBV6-1,TGTGCCAGCAGTGCCTGGACAGGGAGGAACACTGAAGCTTTCTTT,CASSAWTGRNTEAFF
few,TRBJ1-1,-,TRBV9,TGTGCCAGCAGCGTAGTTCAGGGACGGGACACTGAAGCTTTCTTT,CASSVVQGRDTEAFF
-,TRBJ1-2,-,TRBV15,TGTGCCACCAGCAGCCTTTCACAGGCGTTTGGGGGCTACACCTTC,CATSSLSQAFGGYTF
few,TRBJ2-2,TRBD2,TRBV2,TGTGCCAGCAGAAACGGACTAGCGGGGTCCGGGGAGCTGTTTTTT,CASRNGLAGSGELFF
-,TRBJ1-2,TRBD1,TRBV20-1,TGCAGTGCTAGCCGGGACAGCACAAACTATGACTACACCTTC,CSASRDSTNYDYTF
-,TRBJ1-2,-,TRBV12-3/TRBV12-4,TGTGCCAGCAGTTTAGTACCGAAACGCCACTATGGCTACACCTTC,CASSLVPKRHYGYTF
-,TRBJ1-3,-,TRBV30,TGTGCCTGGAGTGTGGATACACAACCTGGAAACACCATATATTTT,CAWSVDTQPGNTIYF
-,TRBJ1-1,-,TRBV7-3,TGTGCCAGCAGCCCCGAATACGGCCACGAAGCTTTCTTT,CASSPEYGHEAFF
-,TRBJ2-5,-,TRBV6-2/TRBV6-3,TGTGCCAGCAGTTACTCGATAACCGGGACAAGCCAAGAGACCCAGTACTTC,CASSYSITGTSQETQYF
-,TRBJ1-1,-,TRBV19,TGTGCCAGTAGTGAACCCCTTACTGAAGCTTTCTTT,CASSEPLTEAFF
few,TRBJ2-5,TRBD1,TRBV12-3/TRBV12-4,TGTGCCAGCAGACCAACAGGGGCTGTAGAGACCCAGTACTTC,CASRPTGAVETQYF
-,TRBJ2-7,-,TRBV30,TGTGCCTGGAGTACGGGGGCCGCTGGAGATAGCAACGAGCAGTACTTC,CAWSTGAAGDSNEQYF
few,TRBJ2-7,-,TRBV20-1,TGCAGTGCTGCCGGACCGCTTGGGAACGAGCAGTACTTC,CSAAGPLGNEQYF
many,TRBJ2-7,TRBD2,TRBV2,TGTGCCAGCGTGTTCTCAACGGGGGGGGAGCAGTACTTC,CASVFSTGGEQYF
many,TRBJ1-2,-,TRBV24-1,TGTGCCACCAGTGATGGCTCCGCGGGTATCTATGGCTACACCTTC,CATSDGSAGIYGYTF
-,TRBJ2-7,TRBD1,TRBV7-6,TGTGCCAGCAGCTTAAACAGGGGGCGATACGAGCAGTACTTC,CASSLNRGRYEQYF
few,TRBJ2-6,-,TRBV19,TGTGCCAGTAGTATTCCGCGGACCTCTGGGGCCAACGTCCTGACTTTC,CASSIPRTSGANVLTF
many,TRBJ2-5,-,TRBV11-2,TGTGCCAGCAGCTTCATAGGACGGACAAGAGAGACCCAGTACTTC,CASSFIGRTRETQYF
-,TRBJ1-2,-,TRBV30,TGTGCCTGGACCGGGGGTGGAAACTATGGCTACACCTTC,CAWTGGGNYGYTF
few,TRBJ1-1,-,TRBV7-9,TGTGCCAGCAGCTCCCTTGTGAACACTGAAGCTTTCTTT,CASSSLVNTEAFF
-,TRBJ2-2,-,TRBV5-5,TGTGCCAGCAGCTTGATACGGGCGGGCACCGGGGAGCTGTTTTTT,CASSLIRAGTGELFF
many,TRBJ1-2,-,TRBV5-1,TGCGCCAGCAGCCGTACGTCCAACTATGGCTACACCTTC,CASSRTSNYGYTF
few,TRBJ1-1,-,TRBV19,TGTGCCAGTAGGGGGATGGGCCTCATGAACACTGAAGCTTTCTTT,CASRGMGLMNTEAFF
many,TRBJ1-4,TRBD1,TRBV12-3/TRBV12-4,TGTGCCAGCAGTTCGACGGGACAGGGTTATGAAAAACTGTTTTTT,CASSSTGQGYEKLFF
few,TRBJ1-1,-,TRBV7-9,TGTGCCAGCAGCTTAGCAGTAGCCAACGCTGGAGCTTTCTTT,CASSLAVANAGAFF
-,TRBJ2-1,-,TRBV12-3/TRBV12-4,TGTGCCAGCAGTAGCGGACGAACTTACAATGAGCAGTTCTTC,CASSSGRTYNEQFF
-,TRBJ1-5,-,TRBV19,TGTGCCAGTAGTGCGACAGCGAACAATCAGCCCCAGCATTTT,CASSATANNQPQHF
-,TRBJ1-1,-,TRBV19,TGTGCCAGTAGTATAGAAAGGAACACTGAAGCTTTCTTT,CASSIERNTEAFF
few,TRBJ1-2,-,TRBV20-1,TGCAGTGCTGCCTCGGGGGGCTATGGCTACACCTTC,CSAASGGYGYTF
many,TRBJ1-1,-,TRBV6-2/TRBV6-3,TGTGCCAGCAGTTATAGTGCTGAAGCTTTCTTT,CASSYSAEAFF
few,TRBJ2-7,-,TRBV6-5,TGTGCCAGCAGTTACGATCCCCGGCAAGCCTACGAGCAGTACTTC,CASSYDPRQAYEQYF
-,TRBJ1-1,-,TRBV12-3/TRBV12-4,TGTGCCAGCAACTTCATGGGGTTGGACACTGAAGCTTTCTTT,CASNFMGLDTEAFF
many,TRBJ1-2,-,TRBV6-1,TGTGCCAGCAGTGAAGCGTGGGACGGTTATGGCTACACCTTC,CASSEAWDGYGYTF
few,TRBJ1-6,-,TRBV5-1,TGCGCCAGCAGCTTGGAGACAGCGGGCAATTCACCCCTCCACTTT,CASSLETAGNSPLHF
-,TRBJ2-7,-,TRBV20-1,TGCAGTGCCCAAGGGGGATACGAGCAGTACTTC,CSAQGGYEQYF
many,TRBJ1-2,TRBD1,TRBV12-3/TRBV12-4,TGTGCCAGCAGTCCGACGGACAGGGAGGGCTATGGCTACACCTTC,CASSPTDREGYGYTF
few,TRBJ2-5,TRBD1,TRBV29-1,TGCAGCGTTGCCGGGACAGTCTACCAAGAGACCCAGTACTTC,CSVAGTVYQETQYF
-,TRBJ1-2,-,TRBV29-1,TGCAGCGTTATGACGGTAGCTAACTATGGCTACACCTTC,CSVMTVANYGYTF
many,TRBJ1-2,-,TRBV28,TGTGCCAGCAGTTCGGGACGGCGCTATGGCTACACCTTC,CASSSGRRYGYTF
-,TRBJ2-7,-,TRBV5-5,TGTGCCAGCAGCTTGGACGGGGTTTACGAGCAGTACTTC,CASSLDGVYEQYF